The 22 T cell receptor beta chains presented below share a single source sample, sequenced in a study of CD8+CD57+ T cells in acquired aplastic anemia. It was genomic DNA that served as the template for profiling TCR beta VDJ and CDR3. TCRdb analysed the reads with MiXCR anew, one entry per CDR3 protein. The sample comprises 400,000 to 450,000 distinct CDR3 sequences, approximately 70% of which are singletons, and under 4.5% rests with the top ten. Input material: sorted CD4+, CD8+, or CD8+CD57+ T cells (not recorded which) from PBMCs. These TCRs come from a human donor in good health, serving as a control.

At least ten counts were recorded for this clonotype. V is TRBV7-2 and J is TRBJ2-1; TRBD1 aligns across 8 bases. The junction had 11 bases not matched to a gene; V was cut back by 5 bases and J by 8 bases. The CDR3 extends over 15 amino acids. Germline loops: CDR1 SGHTA, CDR2 FQGNSA. The CDR3 bases are TGTGCCAGCAGCCCCTCCAGGGGGCCCTCGGATGAGCAGTTCTTC. Protein product: CASSPSRGPSDEQFF.

This clonotype came up once. At one boundary the junction diverges from the germline segment, which might be a read error. The chain carries TRBV7-9 and TRBJ1-2, with a possible D match to TRBD1 (5 bases). This CDR3 contains 13 residues. In germline, CDR1 is SEHNR, CDR2 FQNEAQ (reference sequence). The CDR3 sequence: CASSVWGRGGSTF. DNA for the CDR3: TGTGCCAGCAGCGTATGGGGCAGAGGAGGCTCCACCTTC. The variable domain in full, completed from reference TRBV7-9 and TRBJ1-2, reads DTGVSQNPRHKITKRGQNVTFRCDPISEHNRLYWYRQTLGQGPEFLTYFQNEAQLEKSRLLSDRFSAERPKGSFSTLEIQRTEQGDSAMYLCASSVWGRGGSTFGSGTRLTVV.

This clonotype was seen repeatedly, ten times or more. This sequence joins TRBV19 and TRBJ1-2, with D uncertain. CDR3 length: 16 residues. V was pared by 5 bases and J by 3 bases, with 19 bases between. CDR1 LNHDA and CDR2 SQIVND come from the germline V gene (reference sequence). As DNA, the CDR3 is TGTGCCAGTAGTCCAAGGACCCACGGGGTCTACTATGGCTACACCTTC. Its translation: CASSPRTHGVYYGYTF.

This clonotype has only a few counts. Just one base apart from a much larger clone, this may be a read error. The CDR3 coding sequence is TGTGCCAGTAGTATTCCGGACAGGGGGCACTATGGCTACACCTTC. As protein: CASSIPDRGHYGYTF. The rearrangement uses TRBV19 and TRBJ1-2, with 11 bases matching TRBD1. V was pared by 3 bases and J by 3 bases, with 3 bases of the junction left unmatched. This CDR3 has 15 residues. Germline V gene lookup returns CDR1 LNHDA and CDR2 SQIVND (reference sequence). The entire variable domain, with the rest obtained from reference TRBV19 and TRBJ1-2, is as follows: DGGITQSPKYLFRKEGQNVTLSCEQNLNHDAMYWYRQDPGQGLRLIYYSQIVNDFQKGDIAEGYSVSREKKESFPLTVTSAQKNPTAFYLCASSIPDRGHYGYTFGSGTRLTVV.

This clonotype was counted many times. CDR3 coding DNA: TGTGCCACCAGCAGAGATCTTAGCGGGGACTATGGCTACACCTTC. Translating gives CATSRDLSGDYGYTF. The chain couples TRBV15 to TRBJ1-2; no clear D. Germline V CDR1 and CDR2: LNHNV, YYDKDF (reference sequence). Trimming removed 0 bases from V and 3 bases from J, with 11 bases in between. The length of the CDR3 is 15 residues.

The table lists this clonotype with many counts. The chain employs TRBV7-6 and TRBJ1-5; unclear D gene. The CDR3 extends over 12 amino acids. V was pared by 3 bases and J by 5 bases, with 5 bases between. Germline values: CDR1 SGHVS, CDR2 FNYEAQ. CDR3 bases: TGTGCCAGCAGCTTTTTGGATCAGCCCCAGCATTTT. It translates to CASSFLDQPQHF.

The chain has TRBV7-9 and TRBJ2-6; 10 bases line up with TRBD1. With 5 bases clipped from V and 0 bases from J, the junction kept 10 bases outside the gene matches. The CDR3 runs to 19 residues. Germline V gene lookup returns CDR1 SEHNR and CDR2 FQNEAQ (reference sequence). The CDR3, as DNA: TGTGCCAGCAGCCCCCCCGGGACAGGGGTTAGCTCTGGGGCCAACGTCCTGACTTTC. Translation: CASSPPGTGVSSGANVLTF.

The gene calls are TRBV11-2 and TRBJ1-1; TRBD1 might be the D (6 bases). With 2 bases removed from V and 7 bases from J, the gap between germline ends came to 20 bases. The CDR3 has 16 amino acids. Germline V CDR1 and CDR2: SGHAT, FQNNGV. CDR3: CASSLWTTTSRGEAFF. The CDR3 DNA reads TGTGCCAGCAGCTTATGGACAACTACGAGCAGGGGTGAAGCTTTCTTT. Full variable domain (rest looked up from reference TRBV11-2 and TRBJ1-1): EAGVAQSPRYKIIEKRQSVAFWCNPISGHATLYWYQQILGQGPKLLIQFQNNGVVDDSQLPKDRFSAERLKGVDSTLKIQPAKLEDSAVYLCASSLWTTTSRGEAFFGQGTRLTVV.

This clonotype occurred many times. V gene TRBV29-1 combines with J gene TRBJ1-2; D is uncertain. Germline CDR1 and CDR2: SQVTM and ANQGSEA. This CDR3 is built from 13 residues. Trimming removed 2 bases at V and 7 bases at J, with 14 bases between. CDR3 sequence: CSVEKSLMGGYTF. CDR3 coding DNA: TGCAGCGTTGAAAAGAGCCTAATGGGTGGCTACACCTTC.

Note on this clonotype: In this CDR3 the conserved last residue, phenylalanine or tryptophan, is missing, so a read error is likely. The chain links TRBV15 to TRBJ2-1; D possibly matches TRBD1 or TRBD2 (5 bases each). Per the germline V gene, CDR1 is LNHNV and CDR2 is YYDKDF (reference sequence). CDR3 size: 16 residues. The CDR3 loop reads CATSMDTEEDDNEQFI. The DNA of the CDR3 is TGTGCCACCAGCATGGACACCGAGGAGGACGACAACGAGCAGTTCATC.

In its sample, this clonotype was seen many times. For the CDR3, the DNA is TGTGCCAGCAGGCAGGGAATGGGCAATGAGCAGTTCTTC. It codes for CASRQGMGNEQFF. This sequence joins TRBV14 and TRBJ2-1; possible D gene TRBD1, 5 bases. CDR1 and CDR2 from the germline V gene are SGHDN and FVKESK. V lost 6 bases to trimming and J lost 6 bases, with 12 bases between them. The CDR3 extends over 13 amino acids.

The chain is built from TRBV2 and TRBJ1-1; 7 nucleotides align to TRBD1. This CDR3 is 14 amino acids long. The germline V gene encodes CDR1 SNHLY and CDR2 FYNNEI. The CDR3 region is CGCGARGTNTEAFF. The CDR3 nucleotides are TGTGGCTGCGGTGCCAGGGGGACGAACACTGAAGCTTTCTTT.

This clonotype was recorded at least ten times. The chain couples TRBV14 to TRBJ1-2; TRBD1 might be the D (5 bases). Germline values: CDR1 SGHDN, CDR2 FVKESK. This CDR3 comprises 12 residues. Trimming stripped 1 base from V and 7 bases from J, with 7 bases between. CDR3 region: CASSQVGVGYTF. The CDR3 DNA is TGTGCCAGCAGCCAAGTAGGGGTTGGCTACACCTTC.

The genes are TRBV5-4 and TRBJ1-2, with TRBD1 matching 9 bases. CDR1 is SGHNT and CDR2 is YYREEE in the germline V gene (reference sequence). Trimming removed 4 bases from V and 4 bases from J; junction bases left unmatched: 5. This CDR3 has 14 residues. The CDR3 nucleotides are TGTGCCAGCAGCGCGGGACAGGGCGTCTATGGCTACACCTTC. As protein: CASSAGQGVYGYTF.

Points on this clonotype: No DNA is shown, since the ends of the CDR3 on it are uncertain; the CDR3 is the one TCRdb lists. V gene TRBV9 combines with J gene TRBJ2-3. Counting both end residues, the CDR3 totals 15 amino acids. The germline CDR1 and CDR2 sequences are SGDLS and YYNGEE. This chain's CDR3 is CASSEGGAAVLREYF.

This clonotype was picked up many times. CDR3 protein: CASSLTGTGLYEQFF. In DNA form, the CDR3 reads TGTGCCAGCAGCTTAACCGGGACAGGGCTTTATGAGCAGTTCTTC. This sequence joins TRBV7-2 and TRBJ2-1; 9 nucleotides agree with TRBD1. The trim removed 2 bases at V and 8 bases at J, leaving 7 bases unmatched. Germline CDR1 SGHTA, CDR2 FQGNSA. The CDR3 extends over 15 amino acids.

This clonotype was observed at least ten times. The chain employs TRBV2 and TRBJ2-5; the D is unclear. The CDR3 has 11 residues. In germline, CDR1 is SNHLY, CDR2 FYNNEI. V lost 7 bases and J lost 5, with 8 bases in between. CDR3 in amino acids: CASNQVETQYF. The CDR3 DNA reads as TGTGCCAGCAACCAGGTCGAGACCCAGTACTTC.

This chain uses TRBV15 with TRBJ2-3, with TRBD2 as a possible D gene (6 bases). V was clipped by 5 bases and J by 3 bases, with 18 bases between them. Germline values: CDR1 LNHNV, CDR2 YYDKDF (reference sequence). This CDR3 is 16 amino acids long. CDR3 protein: CATSVTPGGATDTQYF. DNA of the CDR3: TGTGCCACCAGCGTCACCCCTGGAGGGGCTACAGATACGCAGTATTTT.

Note on this clonotype: This likely comes from a read error, as the CDR3 has no conserved phenylalanine or tryptophan at its end. CDR3 DNA sequence: TGTGCCAGCAGTCAAACCCGGTCCTATGGCTACACCGGC. Translated, it gives CASSQTRSYGYTG. The chain recombines TRBV7-6 with TRBJ1-2, with D unclear. The length of the CDR3 is 13 residues. Looked up from germline, CDR1 is SGHVS and CDR2 is FNYEAQ. The V end lost 6 bases, the J end lost 4 bases, and 12 bases lay between the germline ends.

The V call is TRBV12-3 or TRBV12-4, the J call TRBJ1-2; 11 bases line up with TRBD1. This CDR3 region has 16 residues. V was clipped by 6 bases and J by 4 bases; unmatched bases: 10. In DNA form, the CDR3 reads TGTGCCAGCAGGATTCGGACAGGGGGCTCAGGCTATGGCTACACCTTC. The encoded protein is CASRIRTGGSGYGYTF.

The gene calls are TRBV15 and TRBJ1-1, with TRBD1 as a possible D gene (5 bases). The CDR3 has 14 amino acids. The V gene's germline CDR1 is LNHNV and CDR2 YYDKDF (reference sequence). The ends were cut back, 3 bases at V and 7 bases at J, with 15 bases in the middle. CDR3 sequence (DNA): TGTGCCACCAGCAGCAAAGGGACCAGTGATGAAGCTTTCTTT. As protein: CATSSKGTSDEAFF.

Ten or more counts support this clonotype. This may arise from a read error, as a much more abundant clone is one base away. The chain recombines TRBV29-1 with TRBJ1-1, with D perhaps matching TRBD1 (5 bases). Germline V gene data show CDR1 as SQVTM and CDR2 as ANQGSEA. The CDR3 runs 13 residues. V dropped 4 bases and J dropped 11 bases, with 20 bases sitting between them. CDR3 DNA sequence: TGCAGCGTTGGAGATCCGGCAGGGAGATTGGCTTTCTTT. Amino acids: CSVGDPAGRLAFF.